This T cell receptor (beta chain) was recovered during a study of blood T cell repertoires in COVID-19. Overall study: Acute and convalescent COVID-19 samples came from the United States, Italy and Spain. In each case, the material was cDNA or gDNA derived from T cells, B-cell-depleted T cells, or PBMCs.

V lost 8 bases and J lost 16, with 21 bases in between. This CDR3 is 12 amino acids long. The V gene's germline CDR1 is SNHLY and CDR2 FYNNEI. Researchers sorted participants into cohorts using their self-reported clinical history. As processed by the authors: For nucleated cells, counts were estimated from reference gene primer amplification. The repertoire was sequenced with immunoSEQ multiplex PCR; TCRdb's copy has only in-frame clones and lacks some. V, J and clone size are those of that table, while D and trimming were read from the DNA. Among under 200,000 clones listed, approximately 85% were seen once. This clone has more than one count but fewer than ten.

Sequencing was performed on PBMCs or T cells enriched from blood (not recorded which). The receptor was isolated from a man aged 35 to 55 with acute COVID-19. The chain employs TRBV2 and TRBJ1-5; D not certain. CDR3 nucleotide sequence: TGTGCCAGCGGGCCCTCGTTGACACTGATCCATTTT. Its protein is CASGPSLTLIHF.